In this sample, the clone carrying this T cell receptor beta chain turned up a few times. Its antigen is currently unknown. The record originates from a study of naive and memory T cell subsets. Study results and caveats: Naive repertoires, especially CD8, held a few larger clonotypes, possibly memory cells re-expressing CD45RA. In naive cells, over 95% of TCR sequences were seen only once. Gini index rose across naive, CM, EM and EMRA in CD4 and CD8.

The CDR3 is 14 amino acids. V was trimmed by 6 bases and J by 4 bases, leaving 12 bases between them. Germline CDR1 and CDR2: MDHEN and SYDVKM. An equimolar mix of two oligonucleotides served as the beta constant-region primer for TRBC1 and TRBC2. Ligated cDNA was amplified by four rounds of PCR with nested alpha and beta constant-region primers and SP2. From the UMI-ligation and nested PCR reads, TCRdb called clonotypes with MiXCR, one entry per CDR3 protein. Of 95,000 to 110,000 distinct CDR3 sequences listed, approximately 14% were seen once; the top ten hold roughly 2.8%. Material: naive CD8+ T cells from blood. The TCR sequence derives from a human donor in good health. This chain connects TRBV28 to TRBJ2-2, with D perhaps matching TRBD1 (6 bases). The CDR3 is CASSPKGGTGELFF. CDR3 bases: TGTGCCAGCAGCCCCAAAGGGGGCACCGGGGAGCTGTTTTTT.